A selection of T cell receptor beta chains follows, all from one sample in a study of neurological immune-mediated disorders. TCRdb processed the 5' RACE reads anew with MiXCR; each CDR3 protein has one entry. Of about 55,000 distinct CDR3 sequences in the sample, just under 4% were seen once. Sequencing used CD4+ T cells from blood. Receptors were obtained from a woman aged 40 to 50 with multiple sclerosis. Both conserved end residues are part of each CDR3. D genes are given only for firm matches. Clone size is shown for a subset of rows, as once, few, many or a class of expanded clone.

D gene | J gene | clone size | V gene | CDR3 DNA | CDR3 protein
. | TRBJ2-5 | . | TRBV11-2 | TGTGCCAGCCCCGGAAACGAAGAGACCCAGTACTTC | CASPGNEETQYF
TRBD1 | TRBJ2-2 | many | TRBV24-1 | TGTGCCACCAGTGATCCCCGGCAGGGGGTAGGGACCGGGGAGCTGTTTTTT | CATSDPRQGVGTGELFF
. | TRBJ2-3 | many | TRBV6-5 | TGTGCCAGCAGTTACAGGGGGGCCACAGATACGCAGTATTTT | CASSYRGATDTQYF
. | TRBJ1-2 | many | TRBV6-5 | TGTGCCAGCAGGACAGGAAGCAACTATGGCTACACCTTC | CASRTGSNYGYTF
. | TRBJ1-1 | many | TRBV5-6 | TGTGCCAGCAGCTATTATGACACTGAAGCTTTCTTT | CASSYYDTEAFF
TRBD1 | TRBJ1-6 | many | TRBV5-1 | TGCGCCAGCAGCCGGGACAGGGGATCATCACCCCTCCACTTT | CASSRDRGSSPLHF
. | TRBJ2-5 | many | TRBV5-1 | TGCGCCAGCAGCTTGACGGGGGTCCAAGAGACCCAGTACTTC | CASSLTGVQETQYF
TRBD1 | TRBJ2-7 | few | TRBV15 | TGTGCCACCAGCTTCTCGACAGGGCTCTCCTACGAGCAGTACTTC | CATSFSTGLSYEQYF
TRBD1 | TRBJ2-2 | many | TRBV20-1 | TGCAGTGCTAGGCAGGGGGCGAGCGGGGAGCTGTTTTTT | CSARQGASGELFF
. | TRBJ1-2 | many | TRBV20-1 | TGCAGTGCCCCTGACCAGGGGCTTTATGGCTACACCTTC | CSAPDQGLYGYTF
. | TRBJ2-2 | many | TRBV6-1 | TGTGCCAGCCAGACGGTGAACACCGGGGAGCTGTTTTTT | CASQTVNTGELFF
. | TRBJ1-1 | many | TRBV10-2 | TGCGCCAGCAGTTTTATGGCGAACACTGAAGCTTTCTTT | CASSFMANTEAFF
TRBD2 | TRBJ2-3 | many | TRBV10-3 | TGTGCCATCAGTGAGTGGAGCGGGGGGGCCGTAGATACGCAGTATTTT | CAISEWSGGAVDTQYF
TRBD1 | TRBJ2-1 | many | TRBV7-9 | TGTGCCAGCAGCTTAGCTACAGGGGGAGATGAGCAGTTCTTC | CASSLATGGDEQFF
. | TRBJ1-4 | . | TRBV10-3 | TGTGCCATCAGTAAAAGGTCCAAGGCAACTAATGAAAAACTGTTTTTT | CAISKRSKATNEKLFF
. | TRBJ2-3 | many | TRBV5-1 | TGCGCCAGCAGCGCGGACTTTCAAACGCAGTATTTT | CASSADFQTQYF